The sequence of this TCR beta chain was determined in a study of identical twins. Germline lookup yields CDR1 GTSNPN and CDR2 SVGIG (reference sequence). The CDR3 is made up of 15 amino acids. Trimming took 4 bases from V and 3 from J, leaving 19 bases between them. With template switching, a universal primer site was added, and the cDNA carried unique molecular identifiers. TCRdb re-called the 5' RACE reads with MiXCR, one entry per CDR3 protein. The table lists a few hundred thousand distinct CDR3 sequences, about 24% of them singletons, with roughly 2.8% in the top ten. The sample was also linked to a second study, of T cells expressing NK-cell markers. That source adds: From sorted CD3+CD56+NKG2C+, CD3+CD56+NKG2C- and CD3+CD56-NKG2C+ T cells came the TCR beta repertoires.

The chain couples TRBV30 to TRBJ2-7, with a possible D match to TRBD2 (6 bases). The sequenced material came from CD4+ T cells sorted from blood. The sequence was collected from a woman aged 18-29 years in good health. The CDR3 sequence is CAWIPLPGVHYEQYF. The DNA of the CDR3 is TGTGCCTGGATCCCTTTACCGGGAGTTCACTACGAGCAGTACTTC.